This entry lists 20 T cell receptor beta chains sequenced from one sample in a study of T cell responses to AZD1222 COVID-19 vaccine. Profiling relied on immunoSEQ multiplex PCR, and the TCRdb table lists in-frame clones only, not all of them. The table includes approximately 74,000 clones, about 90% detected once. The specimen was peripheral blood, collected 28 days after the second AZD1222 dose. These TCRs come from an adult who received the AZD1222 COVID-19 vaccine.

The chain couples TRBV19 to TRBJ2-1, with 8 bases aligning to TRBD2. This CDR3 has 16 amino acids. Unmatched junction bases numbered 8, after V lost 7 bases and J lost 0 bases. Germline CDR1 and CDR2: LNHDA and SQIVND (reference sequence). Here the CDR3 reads CASTWGAGVSYNEQFF. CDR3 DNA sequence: TGTGCCAGTACGTGGGGAGCGGGAGTCTCCTACAATGAGCAGTTCTTC.

DNA for the CDR3: TGTGCCTGGGAGGATCGGGCCGAAAAACTGTTTTTT. The encoded protein is CAWEDRAEKLFF. The chain carries TRBV30 and TRBJ1-4; no clear D gene. This CDR3 contains 12 residues. The germline V gene encodes CDR1 GTSNPN and CDR2 SVGIG (reference sequence). V was cut by 5 bases and J by 8 bases, with 12 bases left in between.

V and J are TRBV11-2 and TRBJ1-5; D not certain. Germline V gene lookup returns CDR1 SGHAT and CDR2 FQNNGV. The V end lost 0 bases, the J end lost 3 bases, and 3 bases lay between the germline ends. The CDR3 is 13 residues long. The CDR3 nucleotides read TGTGCCAGCAGCTTAGATTACAATCAGCCCCAGCATTTT. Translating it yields CASSLDYNQPQHF.

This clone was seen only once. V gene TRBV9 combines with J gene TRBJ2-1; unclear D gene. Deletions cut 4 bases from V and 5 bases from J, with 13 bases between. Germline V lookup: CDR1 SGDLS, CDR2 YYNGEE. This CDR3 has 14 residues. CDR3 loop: CASSIKVRNNEQFF. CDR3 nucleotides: TGTGCCAGCAGCATAAAGGTCCGGAACAATGAGCAGTTCTTC.

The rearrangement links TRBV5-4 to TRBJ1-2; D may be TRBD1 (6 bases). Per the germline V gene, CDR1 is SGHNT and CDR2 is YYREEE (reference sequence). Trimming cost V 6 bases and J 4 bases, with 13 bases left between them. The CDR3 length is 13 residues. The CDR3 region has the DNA TGTGCCAGCACCCTCGGAGGGGGCTATGGCTACACCTTC. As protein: CASTLGGGYGYTF.

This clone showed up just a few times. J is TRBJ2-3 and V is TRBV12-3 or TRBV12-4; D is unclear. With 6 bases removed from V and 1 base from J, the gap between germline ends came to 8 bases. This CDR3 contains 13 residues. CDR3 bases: TGTGCCAGCAGCGGACGGGGCACAGATACGCAGTATTTT. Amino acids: CASSGRGTDTQYF.

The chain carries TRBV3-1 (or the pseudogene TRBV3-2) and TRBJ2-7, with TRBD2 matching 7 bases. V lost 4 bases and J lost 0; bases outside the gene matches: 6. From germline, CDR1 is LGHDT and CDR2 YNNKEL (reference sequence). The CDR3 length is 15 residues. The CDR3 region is CASSRTGGSSYEQYF. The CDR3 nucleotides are TGTGCCAGCAGCCGGACGGGAGGCAGCTCCTACGAGCAGTACTTC.

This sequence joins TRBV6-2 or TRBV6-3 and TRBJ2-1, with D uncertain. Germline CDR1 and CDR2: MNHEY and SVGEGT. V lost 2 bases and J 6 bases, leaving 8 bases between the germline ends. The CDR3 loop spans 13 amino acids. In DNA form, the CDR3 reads TGTGCCAGCAGTTACAGGCTAGTCAATGAGCAGTTCTTC. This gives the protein CASSYRLVNEQFF.

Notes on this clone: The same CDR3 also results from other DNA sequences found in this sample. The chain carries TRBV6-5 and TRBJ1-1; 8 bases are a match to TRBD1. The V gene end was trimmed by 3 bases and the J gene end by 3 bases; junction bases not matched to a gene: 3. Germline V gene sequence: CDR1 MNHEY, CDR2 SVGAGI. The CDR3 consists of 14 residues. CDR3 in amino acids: CASSYSTGDTEAFF. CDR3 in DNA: TGTGCCAGCAGTTATTCGACAGGGGACACTGAAGCTTTCTTT.

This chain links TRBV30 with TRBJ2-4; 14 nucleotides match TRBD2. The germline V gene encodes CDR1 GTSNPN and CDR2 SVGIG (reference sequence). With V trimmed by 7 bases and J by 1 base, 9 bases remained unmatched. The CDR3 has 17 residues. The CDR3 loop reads CASSGTSGSLAKNIQYF. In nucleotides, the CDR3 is TGTGCCTCTTCCGGGACTAGCGGGAGCTTGGCCAAAAACATTCAGTACTTC.

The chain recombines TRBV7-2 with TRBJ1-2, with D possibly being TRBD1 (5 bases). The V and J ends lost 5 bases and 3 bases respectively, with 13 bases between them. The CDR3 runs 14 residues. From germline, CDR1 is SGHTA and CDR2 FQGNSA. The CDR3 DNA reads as TGTGCCAGCAGCCCAAGCAGGGCTGACTATGGCTACACCTTC. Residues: CASSPSRADYGYTF.

CDR3 nucleotides: TGTGCCAGCAGCCCTTCGGGACAGGGCTACGAGCAGTACTTC. This translates into CASSPSGQGYEQYF. The chain combines TRBV5-8 with TRBJ2-7; 9 bases match TRBD1. The trim removed 4 bases at V and 3 bases at J, leaving 5 bases unmatched. The CDR3 spans 14 residues. CDR1 is SGHTS, CDR2 YDEGEE, per germline.

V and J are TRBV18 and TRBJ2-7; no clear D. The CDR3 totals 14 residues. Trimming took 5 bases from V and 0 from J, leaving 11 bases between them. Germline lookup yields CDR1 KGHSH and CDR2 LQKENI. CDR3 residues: CASSTRTSSYEQYF. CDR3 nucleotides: TGTGCCAGCTCAACTCGGACCAGCTCCTACGAGCAGTACTTC.

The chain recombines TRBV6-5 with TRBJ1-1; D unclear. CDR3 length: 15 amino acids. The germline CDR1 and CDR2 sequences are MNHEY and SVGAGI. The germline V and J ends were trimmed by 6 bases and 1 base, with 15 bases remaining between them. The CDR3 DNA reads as TGTGCCAGCAGCTCGGGGTCCCGTGGGAACACTGAAGCTTTCTTT. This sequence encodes CASSSGSRGNTEAFF.

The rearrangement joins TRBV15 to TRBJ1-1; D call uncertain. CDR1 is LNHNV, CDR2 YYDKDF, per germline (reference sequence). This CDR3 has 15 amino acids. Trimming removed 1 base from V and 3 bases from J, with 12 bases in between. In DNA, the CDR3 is TGTGCCACCAGCAGAGGTAGTGGTGGTTACACTGAAGCTTTCTTT. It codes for CATSRGSGGYTEAFF. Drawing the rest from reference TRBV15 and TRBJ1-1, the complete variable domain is DAMVIQNPRYQVTQFGKPVTLSCSQTLNHNVMYWYQQKSSQAPKLLFHYYDKDFNNEADTPDNFQSRRPNTSFCFLDIRSPGLGDTAMYLCATSRGSGGYTEAFFGQGTRLTVV.

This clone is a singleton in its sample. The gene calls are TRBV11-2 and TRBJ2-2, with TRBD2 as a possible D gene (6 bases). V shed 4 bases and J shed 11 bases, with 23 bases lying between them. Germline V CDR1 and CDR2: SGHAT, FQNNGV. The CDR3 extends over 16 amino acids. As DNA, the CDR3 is TGTGCCAGCAGCTACTATACTCCGCGAAGACTAGGAGAGCTGTTTTTT. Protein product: CASSYYTPRRLGELFF.

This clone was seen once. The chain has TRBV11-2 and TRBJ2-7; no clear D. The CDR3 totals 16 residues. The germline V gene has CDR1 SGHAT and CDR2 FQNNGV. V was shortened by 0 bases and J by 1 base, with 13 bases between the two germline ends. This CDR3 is CASSLEGWTASYEQYF. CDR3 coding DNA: TGTGCCAGCAGCTTAGAGGGCTGGACGGCGTCCTACGAGCAGTACTTC.

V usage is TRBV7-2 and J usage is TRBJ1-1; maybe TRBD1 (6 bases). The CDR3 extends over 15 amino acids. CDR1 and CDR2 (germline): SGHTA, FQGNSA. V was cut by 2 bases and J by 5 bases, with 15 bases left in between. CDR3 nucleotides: TGTGCCAGCAGCTTACTGTCGCAGGGGTTAACTGAAGCTTTCTTT. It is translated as CASSLLSQGLTEAFF.

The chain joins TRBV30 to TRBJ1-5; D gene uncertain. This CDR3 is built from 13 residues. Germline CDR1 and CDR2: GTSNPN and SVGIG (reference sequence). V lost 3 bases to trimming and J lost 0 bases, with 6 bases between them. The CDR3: CAWSAHSNQPQHF. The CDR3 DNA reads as TGTGCCTGGAGCGCCCATAGCAATCAGCCCCAGCATTTT.

CDR3 protein: CASRNQGAGGYTF. CDR3 DNA sequence: TGTGCCAGTAGGAATCAGGGGGCGGGCGGCTACACCTTC. The chain combines TRBV19 with TRBJ1-2, with 8 nucleotides matching TRBD1. The junction had 8 bases not matched to a gene; V was cut back by 6 bases and J by 8 bases. Looked up from germline, CDR1 is LNHDA and CDR2 is SQIVND (reference sequence). The CDR3 has 13 amino acids.